The subject of this entry is one T cell receptor (beta chain). This record belongs to a study of T cells in Graves' hyperthyroidism and ophthalmopathy. Amplified TCR beta CDR3 regions came from RNA transcripts. The HTBI primer set drove a first-round RT-PCR of the TCR CDR3. Each CDR3 protein is one row after TCRdb ran MiXCR on the multiplex PCR reads. This sample carries a few hundred thousand distinct CDR3 sequences, 46% of them seen once, and the ten largest clones take approximately 8.4%. Between the trimmed V and J ends, which lost 6 bases and 11 bases, there was a span of 17 bases. The germline CDR1 and CDR2 sequences are SGHAT and FQNNGV. The CDR3 covers 13 residues.

The chain carries TRBV11-2 and TRBJ1-5, with D hard to call. Sequences were obtained from peripheral blood or thyroid tissue (not recorded which). The clonotype comes from a young woman with Graves' hyperthyroidism. The DNA for the CDR3 is TGTGCCAGCAGTTCCCTGAGCGGGAGGGCCCAGCATTTT. As protein: CASSSLSGRAQHF.